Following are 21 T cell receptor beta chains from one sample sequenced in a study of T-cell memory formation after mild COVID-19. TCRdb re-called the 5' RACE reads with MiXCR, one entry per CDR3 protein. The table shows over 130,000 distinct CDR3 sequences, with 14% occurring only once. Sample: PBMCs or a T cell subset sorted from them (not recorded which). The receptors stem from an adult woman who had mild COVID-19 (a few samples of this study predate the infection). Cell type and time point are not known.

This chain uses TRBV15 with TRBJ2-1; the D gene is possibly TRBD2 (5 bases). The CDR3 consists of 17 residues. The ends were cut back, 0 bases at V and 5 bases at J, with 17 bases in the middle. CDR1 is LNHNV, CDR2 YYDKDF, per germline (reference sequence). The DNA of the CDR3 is TGTGCCACCAGCAGAGACCTATCTAGTGGGAGAAACAATGAGCAGTTCTTC. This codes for CATSRDLSSGRNNEQFF.

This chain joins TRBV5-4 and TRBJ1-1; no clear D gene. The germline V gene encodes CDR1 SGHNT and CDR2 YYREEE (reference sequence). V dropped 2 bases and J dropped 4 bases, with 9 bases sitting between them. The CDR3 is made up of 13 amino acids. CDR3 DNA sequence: TGTGCCAGCAGCTTCGGTTTTGGCACTGAAGCTTTCTTT. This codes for CASSFGFGTEAFF.

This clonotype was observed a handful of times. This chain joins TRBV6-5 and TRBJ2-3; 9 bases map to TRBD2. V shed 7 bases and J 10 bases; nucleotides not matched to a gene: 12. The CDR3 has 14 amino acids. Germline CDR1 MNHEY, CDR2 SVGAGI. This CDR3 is CASTTGTSSFPQYF. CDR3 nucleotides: TGTGCCAGCACCACCGGGACTAGCAGCTTCCCGCAGTATTTT.

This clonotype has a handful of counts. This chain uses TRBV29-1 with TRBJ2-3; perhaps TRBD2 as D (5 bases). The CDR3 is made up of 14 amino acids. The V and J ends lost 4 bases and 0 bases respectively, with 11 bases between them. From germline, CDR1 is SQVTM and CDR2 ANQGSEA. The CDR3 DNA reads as TGCAGCGTTGGGACTGTAACAAGCACAGATACGCAGTATTTT. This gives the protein CSVGTVTSTDTQYF.

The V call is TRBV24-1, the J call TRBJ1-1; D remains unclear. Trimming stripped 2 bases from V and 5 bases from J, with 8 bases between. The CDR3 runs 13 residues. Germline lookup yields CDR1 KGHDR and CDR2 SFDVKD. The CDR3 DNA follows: TGTGCCACCAGTGATTCCTTGGTAACTGAAGCTTTCTTT. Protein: CATSDSLVTEAFF.

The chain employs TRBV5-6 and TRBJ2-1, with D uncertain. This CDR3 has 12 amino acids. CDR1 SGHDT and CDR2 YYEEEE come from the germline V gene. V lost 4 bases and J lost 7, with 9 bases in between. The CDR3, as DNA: TGTGCCAGCAGCCCGCAGAGGAATGAGCAGTTCTTC. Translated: CASSPQRNEQFF.

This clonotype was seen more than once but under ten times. CDR3 sequence (DNA): TGTGCCAGCAGGGAGGGGGGCCCTGTGAACACCGGGGAGCTGTTTTTT. Protein product: CASREGGPVNTGELFF. V is TRBV13 and J is TRBJ2-2; D tentatively fits TRBD1 or TRBD2 (6 bases each). The CDR3 runs 16 residues. Germline values: CDR1 PRHDT, CDR2 FYEKMQ (reference sequence). V lost 6 bases and J 1 base, leaving 15 bases between the germline ends.

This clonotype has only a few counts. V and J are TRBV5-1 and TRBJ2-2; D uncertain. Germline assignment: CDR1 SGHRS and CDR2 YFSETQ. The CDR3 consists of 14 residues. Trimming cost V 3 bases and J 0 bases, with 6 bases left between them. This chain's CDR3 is CASSWQTNTGELFF. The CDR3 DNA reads TGCGCCAGCAGCTGGCAGACGAACACCGGGGAGCTGTTTTTT.

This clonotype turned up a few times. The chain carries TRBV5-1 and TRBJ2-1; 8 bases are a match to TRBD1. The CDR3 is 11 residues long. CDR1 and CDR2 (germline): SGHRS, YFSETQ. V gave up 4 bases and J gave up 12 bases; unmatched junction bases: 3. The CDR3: CASSPDRGQFF. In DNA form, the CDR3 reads TGCGCCAGCAGCCCCGACAGGGGGCAGTTCTTC.

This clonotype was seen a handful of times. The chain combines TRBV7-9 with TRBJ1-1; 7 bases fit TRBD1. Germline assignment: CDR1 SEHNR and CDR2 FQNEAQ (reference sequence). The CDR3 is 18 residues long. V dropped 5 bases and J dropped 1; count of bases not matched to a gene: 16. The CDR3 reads CASSTTTDRVGGNTEAFF. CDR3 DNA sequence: TGTGCCAGCAGCACTACTACAGACAGGGTTGGCGGGAACACTGAAGCTTTCTTT. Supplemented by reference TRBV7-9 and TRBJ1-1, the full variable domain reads DTGVSQNPRHKITKRGQNVTFRCDPISEHNRLYWYRQTLGQGPEFLTYFQNEAQLEKSRLLSDRFSAERPKGSFSTLEIQRTEQGDSAMYLCASSTTTDRVGGNTEAFFGQGTRLTVV.

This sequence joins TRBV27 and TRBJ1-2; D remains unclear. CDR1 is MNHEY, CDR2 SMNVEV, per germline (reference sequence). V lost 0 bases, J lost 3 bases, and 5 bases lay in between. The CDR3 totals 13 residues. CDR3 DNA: TGTGCCAGCAGTTTATCCCGGTACTATGGCTACACCTTC. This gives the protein CASSLSRYYGYTF.

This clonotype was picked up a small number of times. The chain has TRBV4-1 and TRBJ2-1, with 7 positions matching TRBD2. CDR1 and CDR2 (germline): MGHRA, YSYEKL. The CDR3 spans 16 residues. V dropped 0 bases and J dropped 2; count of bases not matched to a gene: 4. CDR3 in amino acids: CASSQDGLAAYNEQFF. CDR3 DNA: TGCGCCAGCAGCCAAGATGGGCTAGCGGCCTACAATGAGCAGTTCTTC.

DNA of the CDR3: TGTGCCAGCAGCTTAGCCCCCGGCCCTAGGGGGAAACTGTTTTTT. Protein product: CASSLAPGPRGKLFF. The gene calls are TRBV7-9 and TRBJ1-4; TRBD1 might be the D (6 bases). Deletions cut 0 bases from V and 11 bases from J, with 16 bases between. The CDR3 loop spans 15 amino acids. Germline assignment: CDR1 SEHNR and CDR2 FQNEAQ (reference sequence).

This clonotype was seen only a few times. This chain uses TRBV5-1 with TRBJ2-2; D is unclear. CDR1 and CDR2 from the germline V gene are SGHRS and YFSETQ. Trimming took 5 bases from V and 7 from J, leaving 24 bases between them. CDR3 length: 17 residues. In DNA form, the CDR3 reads TGCGCCAGCAGTGATTTGGGGATGGGCGCCGAGATCGGGGAGCTGTTTTTT. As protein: CASSDLGMGAEIGELFF.

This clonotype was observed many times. The CDR3 DNA sequence: TGTGCCATCAGTGAGTCGACTAGCGGGAGTCCAATCACCTACGAGCAGTACTTC. Amino acid sequence: CAISESTSGSPITYEQYF. V usage is TRBV10-3 and J usage is TRBJ2-7, with 12 bases fitting TRBD2. There are 18 residues in the CDR3. Germline V CDR1 and CDR2: ENHRY, SYGVKD. The V and J ends lost 0 bases and 2 bases, in that order; junction bases with no gene match: 8.

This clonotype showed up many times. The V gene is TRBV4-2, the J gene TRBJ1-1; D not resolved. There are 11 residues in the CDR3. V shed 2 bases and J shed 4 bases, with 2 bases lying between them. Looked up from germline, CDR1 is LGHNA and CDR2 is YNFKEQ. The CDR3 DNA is TGTGCCAGCAGCCAATTCACTGAAGCTTTCTTT. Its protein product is CASSQFTEAFF.

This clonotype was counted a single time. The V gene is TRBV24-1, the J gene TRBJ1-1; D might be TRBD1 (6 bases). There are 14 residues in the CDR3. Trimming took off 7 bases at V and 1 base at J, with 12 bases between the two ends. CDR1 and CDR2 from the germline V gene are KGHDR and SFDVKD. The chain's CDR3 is CATSDTGTNTEAFF. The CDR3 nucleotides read TGTGCCACCAGCGATACAGGGACGAACACTGAAGCTTTCTTT.

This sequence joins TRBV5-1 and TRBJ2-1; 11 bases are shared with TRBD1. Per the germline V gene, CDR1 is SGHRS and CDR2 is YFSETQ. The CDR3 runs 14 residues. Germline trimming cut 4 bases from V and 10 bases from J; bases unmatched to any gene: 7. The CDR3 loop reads CASSAGQGAYEQFF. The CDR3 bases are TGCGCCAGCAGCGCAGGACAGGGGGCATACGAGCAGTTCTTC.

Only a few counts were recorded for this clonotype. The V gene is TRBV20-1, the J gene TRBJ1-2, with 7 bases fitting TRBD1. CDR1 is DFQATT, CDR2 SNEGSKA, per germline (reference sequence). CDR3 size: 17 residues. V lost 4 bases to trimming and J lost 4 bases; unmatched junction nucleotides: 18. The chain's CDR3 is CSAKGSGTASGPYGYTF. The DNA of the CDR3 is TGCAGTGCTAAGGGTTCGGGGACAGCCAGCGGTCCCTATGGCTACACCTTC.

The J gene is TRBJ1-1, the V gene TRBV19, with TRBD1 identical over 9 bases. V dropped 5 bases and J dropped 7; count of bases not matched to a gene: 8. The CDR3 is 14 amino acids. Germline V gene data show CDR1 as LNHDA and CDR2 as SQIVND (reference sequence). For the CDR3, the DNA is TGTGCCAGTAGTCCGGCCGGGACAGGGCATGAAGCTTTCTTT. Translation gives CASSPAGTGHEAFF.

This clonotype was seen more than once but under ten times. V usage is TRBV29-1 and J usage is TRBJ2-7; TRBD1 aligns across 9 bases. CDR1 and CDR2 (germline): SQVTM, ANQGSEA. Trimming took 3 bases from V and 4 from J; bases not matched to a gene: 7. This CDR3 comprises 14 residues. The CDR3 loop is CSVEIADRGYEQYF. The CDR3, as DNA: TGCAGCGTTGAGATAGCGGACAGGGGATACGAGCAGTACTTC.